The text below deals with one TCR beta chain. No cognate antigen has been identified for it. No per-base quality is available; no much larger clone lies one base away. The data are from a study of CD8+ T cells in alopecia areata (dated by TCRdb to between 2018 and 2020). At the level of the whole study: The treated patients, all with moderate-to-severe alopecia areata, were enrolled in an open-label pilot trial of oral tofacitinib given at 5 to 10 mg twice daily. RNA was extracted with the PAXgene miRNA kit for fixed scalp, the miRNeasy kit for PBMCs, and the RNeasy kit for mouse skin. Scalp clonality was compared across normal scalp (n=4), patchy alopecia areata scalp (n=8), and alopecia totalis/universalis scalp (n=8). Tofacitinib was administered for 6 to 18 months, and 6 months of follow-up off drug were then conducted to assess delayed response and recurrence. To study T cell clonal expansion in alopecia areata, the researchers applied high-throughput TCRbeta sequencing to both the C3H/HeJ mouse model and human patients. For the treated patients, the SALT score, which quantifies what percentage of scalp surface area is affected, served as the measure of disease severity. immunoSEQ multiplex PCR using 35 Vbeta forward primers and 13 Jbeta reverse primers was used to amplify TCRbeta CDR3 regions. Patients on tofacitinib were biopsied at baseline and after 4 and 24 weeks of treatment, and several of the patients also had a later scalp biopsy. In humans, TCRbeta sequencing was performed on scalp tissue and on sorted CD4+ and CD8+ peripheral blood T cells from healthy controls and from patients with patchy or totalis/universalis alopecia areata.

The sample's time point label, decoded: around 26 weeks on oral tofacitinib. According to the study, the label for this sample's treatment or condition signals: oral pan-JAK inhibitor, 5-10 mg twice daily. Lesional scalp punch biopsies and peripheral blood were obtained from alopecia areata patients. PBMCs were isolated by density centrifugation and stained for CD3, CD4 and CD8, and CD4+ and CD8+ T cells were sorted on a FACSAria. Study-level results and caveats: Compared with normal scalp, lesional scalp had higher clonality and more expanded CD8+ clones, particularly in alopecia totalis/universalis, a pattern that suggests antigenic drive. Unlike mouse skin, where gammadelta T cells dominate, normal human skin contains resident alphabeta T cells that get sequenced too, which complicates analysis of the scalp TCR repertoire. Tofacitinib significantly decreased scalp clonality and the number of expanded CD8+ clones among the top 100 scalp clones. During tofacitinib treatment, many expanded lesional clones stuck around in both scalp and blood, and this persistence may partly explain why relapse happens after treatment is stopped. TCR sequences shared between patients were less clear than in mice, possibly partly because of HLA diversity in the patient population. The treated cohort was small, with a single nonresponder, so links between baseline CD8+ expansion and response need larger studies.

The library was made by the immunoSEQ multiplex PCR assay. RNA was extracted from all samples and reverse transcribed into cDNA, which served as template for TCR sequencing. SuperScript III was used for first-strand cDNA synthesis, primed with a 2:1 mix of oligo-dT and random hexamers. A synthetic immune receptor repertoire was used to gauge amplification bias, and whatever bias remained was removed computationally. Per the original workflow: Raw reads were preprocessed for error removal, and CDR3 was defined according to IMGT conventions as running from the conserved cysteine to phenylalanine. Clonality was calculated as 1 minus Shannon entropy normalized by log2 of the number of productive unique TCRs. Scalp TCRbeta sequences were cross-referenced with sorted blood CD4 and CD8 repertoires so that the CD4 or CD8 identity of scalp clones could be inferred. As stored in TCRdb, this immuneACCESS dataset retains in-frame rearrangements with V and J assigned. A fraction of the clones does not appear; measured against another copy, unresolved V genes explain less than half of the discrepancy, and the remainder lacks a known reason. The DNA was the basis for D and trimming; V, J and clone size are from that table. The sample has roughly 99,000 clones on record, around 83% of them singletons. Less than 30% of the sample belongs to the ten largest clones.

Based on the germline V gene (reference sequence), the CDR1 and CDR2 sequences are MNHEY and SMNVEV. From V the trimming removes 5 bases and from J it removes 1 base, while the gene matches leave 12 bases of the junction unaccounted for. The CDR3, cysteine through phenylalanine, is 18 amino acids long. The CDR3 DNA has 54 bases and is translated from base 1. This sequence uses TRBV27 and TRBJ2-7, and TRBD2 aligns with 12 junction nucleotides. Sequenced material: CD8+ T cells sorted from blood, taken at week 24, from a patient treated with tofacitinib. The TCR comes from a human donor with alopecia areata. The nucleotide sequence is given as TGTGCCAGCAGTCCATTAAATCGACTAGCGGGGGAATCCTACGAGCAGTACTTC. Translated, this gives CASSPLNRLAGESYEQYF.